This entry features one T cell receptor beta chain sequence. Its antigen is currently not known. No clone much larger than this one lies a single base away; base qualities are absent. The data belong to a study of shared clonotypes between healthy human individuals (dated by TCRdb to the early 2020s). Turning to the overall study: The cohort comprised a couple of women and a few men aged 18 to 49 years. To estimate repertoire size and how much clonotype sharing occurs between individuals, the study deeply sequenced the blood TCR repertoires of five healthy adults. Between about 0.9 and 10 billion PBMCs per donor were obtained by leukapheresis. To increase sequencing depth and limit assay-specific biases, TCR repertoire library preparation and sequencing were carried out by different laboratories using diverse techniques. Summary of the overall study and its limitations: The genetic and exposure-history diversity represented was limited by the small number of donors. Only blood was sampled, and tissue TCR repertoires likely differ from those in blood. Pairwise subsampling led to the expectation that sequencing depth would affect the degree of clonotype sharing among donors.

CDR3 length: 13 amino acids, cysteine to phenylalanine. CDR3 DNA is the only sequence kept; it has 39 bases, read in frame from the first base. Trimming takes 7 bases from V and 3 bases from J, and the germline ends sit 16 bases apart. The germline V gene encodes CDR1 SQVTM and CDR2 ANQGSEA. The donors were healthy, HIV-negative adults with no recently reported acute infections or vaccinations. Every donor was a Caucasian adult residing in Nashville, Tennessee, USA. For unsorted samples, tens of millions of PBMCs were counted, and genomic DNA was extracted using the QIAamp DNA Blood Mini kit. Blood was collected by leukapheresis, and PBMCs were isolated by Ficoll-Histopaque density gradient centrifugation and then cryopreserved in liquid nitrogen vapor phase. Using the deep immunoSEQ assay, TCR CDR3 regions were amplified from genomic DNA by multiplex PCR. Genomic DNA extracted from each cell subset was distributed evenly over all wells of several immunoSEQ 96-well plates, and each plate served as one replicate. For unsorted PBMC, each replicate PCR was loaded with roughly 330 ng genomic DNA, equivalent to some 27,000 T cell genomes. Unsorted PBMC genomic DNA was sequenced across ten immunoSEQ deep assay plates. The purified libraries were quantified using a Qubit 3.0 fluorometer, sized with a Bioanalyzer 2100, and then quantified again using the KAPA Library Quantification kit. Every immunoSEQ 96-well plate was sequenced on a dedicated single-read 150-cycle Illumina NextSeq 550 flow cell. As for the authors' bioinformatics: Because the immunoSEQ output held only junctional sequences and lacked quality scores, the filtering could not match the filtering applied to full-length reads. To assign V/J genes and CDR3, sequences were annotated against IMGT germline references using PyIR, a Python wrapper for IgBLAST v1.9. Reads with weak V/J assignments (E-value above 1e-6), missing CDR3, stop codons, out-of-frame junctions, or ambiguous translated residues were removed. V3J clonotypes were defined by identical inferred V gene, J gene, and CDR3 amino acid sequence. To compute the percentage overlap between repertoires, the number of shared unique clonotypes was divided by the size of the smaller repertoire. Repertoire richness was assessed with RTK rarefaction, the Chao1 estimator, and Recon v2.1 estimates of unobserved clonotypes. TCRdb stores this immuneACCESS table with in-frame sequences only. Part of the clones is absent; in the studies checked, under half of the shortfall reflects unresolved V genes, and no reason is known for the rest. The DNA was the basis for D and trimming; V, J and clone size are from that table. The sample table contains hundreds of thousands of clones; only one count was recorded for roughly 83% of them. Roughly 13% of the sample is in the top ten clones.

The V and J genes are TRBV29-1 and TRBJ2-7; no D gene call is confident. The TCR comes from a woman between 40 and 50 years old in good health. Some clones in this sample may be carry-over from other donors' samples. The sequenced sample consisted of PBMCs. The CDR3 is CSGQVGPGYEQYF. Read as DNA, the sequence is TGCAGCGGCCAGGTGGGTCCGGGCTACGAGCAGTACTTC.